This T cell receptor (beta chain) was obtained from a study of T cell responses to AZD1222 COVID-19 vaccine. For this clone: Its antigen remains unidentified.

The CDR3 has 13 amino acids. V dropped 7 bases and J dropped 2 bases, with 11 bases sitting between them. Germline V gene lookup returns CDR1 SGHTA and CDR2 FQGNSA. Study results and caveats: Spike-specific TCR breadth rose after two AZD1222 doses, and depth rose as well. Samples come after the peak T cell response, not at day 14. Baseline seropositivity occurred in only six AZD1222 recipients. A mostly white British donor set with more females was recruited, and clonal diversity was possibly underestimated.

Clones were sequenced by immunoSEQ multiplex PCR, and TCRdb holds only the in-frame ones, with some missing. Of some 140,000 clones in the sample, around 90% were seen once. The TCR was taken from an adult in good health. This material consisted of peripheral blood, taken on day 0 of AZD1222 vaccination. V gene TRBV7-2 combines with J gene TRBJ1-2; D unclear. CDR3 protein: CASTPRPNYGYTF. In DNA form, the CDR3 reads TGTGCCAGCACCCCCCGGCCAAACTATGGCTACACCTTC.